The source of this T cell receptor beta chain is a study of regulatory T cells in long-lasting Graves disease. Study information: Antithyroid drugs had been given to newly diagnosed Graves' patients for under 3 months.

Study results and limitations: TCR diversity was lower in persistent than newly diagnosed Graves' disease.

Looked up from germline, CDR1 is MNHEY and CDR2 is SMNVEV (reference sequence). Trimming stripped 3 bases from V and 4 bases from J, with 15 bases between. CDR3 length: 16 residues. This sample's time point: newly diagnosed GD, antithyroid drugs for less than 3 months. RNA isolated from PBMCs was used to make the TCR library. In its sample, this clonotype was seen a few times. Its matching antigen is unknown. Libraries of TCR beta came from iRepertoire HTBI primers plus Arm-PCR of CDR3 regions. In the original processing: Segment identification across samples yielded around 61 TRBV and around 13 TRBJ segments. TCRdb processed the multiplex PCR reads anew with MiXCR; each CDR3 protein has one entry. These V and J calls derive from TCRdb rather than the authors' analysis. Among approximately 350,000 distinct CDR3 sequences listed, 15% to 20% were seen once. The same data also went into a second study, on T cells in Graves' hyperthyroidism and ophthalmopathy.

The sample was peripheral blood mononuclear cells (PBMCs), taken at new diagnosis, from a patient treated with antithyroid drugs. The genes are TRBV27 and TRBJ2-2; D may be TRBD2 (6 bases). This TCR was sampled from a man aged 35-49 years with Graves disease. In DNA, the CDR3 is TGTGCCAGCAGTTTTTACGGGGGACTGGTCACCGGGGAGCTGTTTTTT. This encodes CASSFYGGLVTGELFF.